This T cell receptor (beta chain) is from a study of regulatory T cells in long-lasting Graves disease (dated by TCRdb to the early 2020s). Study-wide context: Patients with newly diagnosed Graves' disease had been on antithyroid drugs for under 3 months. Patients with persistent Graves' disease were compared with patients with newly diagnosed Graves' disease using TCR sequencing and RNA sequencing of peripheral blood. TCR sequencing covered about 13 persistent and roughly 20 newly diagnosed Graves' disease patients, 33 samples in total. The study was conducted in China and was registered as a clinical trial.

The sample's time point, from its label and the paper: newly diagnosed GD, antithyroid drugs for less than 3 months. For both TCR sequencing and RNA sequencing, RNA was extracted from PBMCs in TRIzol. The diagnosis of Graves' disease was made according to American Thyroid Association guidelines. Patients for the study were recruited at an endocrinology department in Xi'an, China. Each patient gave about 8.1 milliliters of peripheral blood, collected in an EDTA anticoagulant tube. Ficoll Paque Plus density gradient separation was used to isolate PBMCs, and no additional T cell sorting was done. RNA quality was checked with an Agilent 2100 Bioanalyzer and agarose gel, and concentration with a NanoDrop 2000. Receptors were amplified or captured by multiplex PCR. Sequencing was carried out with an Illumina HiSeq 4000. TCR beta libraries were built with iRepertoire HTBI primers and Arm-PCR amplification of CDR3 regions. Before sequencing, the PCR products underwent gel purification. The source study handled its data this way. Gene usage analysis of CDR3 amino acid clonotypes used the 60 to 75 TRBV and around 14 TRBJ segments found across samples. COPE and FqMerger were used to merge filtered high-quality paired reads into contigs. BLAST was used to align contigs to IMGT TRBV, TRBD and TRBJ reference genes, with CDR3 defined following IMGT. Any clonotype with a frequency above 0.1% was counted as a highly expanded clone. Shannon entropy served as the measure of repertoire diversity, while the Gini coefficient captured V-J evenness. Public clonotypes were defined as clonotypes shared by more than one individual. The public reads were reprocessed in TCRdb via fastp at Q25 and MiXCR, keeping in-frame beta chains. Merged by CDR3 protein, the rows form single entries marked with the most common genes and DNA. None of the V and J calls come from the authors' own analysis; TCRdb made them. For this sample there are around 250,000 distinct CDR3 sequences; 15% to 20% appear just once. The biggest ten clones account for 14% of the sample.

Study-wide conclusions, independent of this receptor: The study examined only peripheral blood because the primary lesion, thyroid tissue, could not be accessed. Only the TCR beta chain was sequenced and analyzed. The authors acknowledged the small sample size as a limitation that may reduce accuracy. TRBV28, TRBJ1-2 and TRBJ2-5 were preferentially used in persistent disease, while TRBV20-1 and TRBJ2-1 were favored in newly diagnosed disease. More public clonotypes were shared among persistent patients (about 2,800) than among newly diagnosed patients (966). Persistent Graves' disease patients showed lower TCR Shannon entropy and fewer highly expanded clones than newly diagnosed patients, suggesting clonal expansion.

Measured from the cysteine to the phenylalanine, the CDR3 is 13 residues long. The only DNA kept is the CDR3, 39 bases in frame from the first base. The CDR1 and CDR2 encoded by the germline V gene (reference sequence) are LNHDA and SQIVND. The trim is 0 bases for V and 4 bases for J, with a gap of 6 bases between the germline ends. This clonotype was observed at least ten times. The specificity of this receptor is unknown. No clone much larger than this one lies a single base away; base qualities are absent. This sample was shared with a second study, whose subject was T cells in Graves' hyperthyroidism and ophthalmopathy. The second investigation adds: Graves' hyperthyroidism was defined as stable when no progression to ophthalmopathy occurred over 18 months of follow-up. The hyperthyroidism patients were between 18 and 65 years old and newly diagnosed, with a disease duration of less than 2 months. The study excluded patients with uncontrolled infections, other autoimmune diseases, pregnancy or lactation. Diagnoses were based on clinical symptoms, serum thyroxine and TRAb, thyroid ultrasound and orbital computed tomography. A first-round RT-PCR of the TCR CDR3 used the HTBI primer set with the Qiagen OneStep RT-PCR kit. Most expanded thyroid clonotypes (frequency above 0.001) were also detected in blood, a finding suggesting that blood repertoires may reflect thyroid immune responses. Ophthalmopathy was separated from stable hyperthyroidism by a 13 V-J signature model, with approximately 89% sensitivity and 81% to 82% specificity obtained in cross-validation and 80%/75% obtained in testing. In validation, progression to ophthalmopathy was predicted by the model with around 71% sensitivity and approximately 78% specificity, a median of around 6.5 months before onset. To identify TCR V-J signatures that set the groups apart, the researchers used a discovery cohort of 90 to 100 patients, made up of under 45 with Graves' ophthalmopathy and about 55 with stable Graves' hyperthyroidism. An independent validation cohort of 18 to 20 hyperthyroidism patients and approximately 17 patients who later progressed to ophthalmopathy tested prospective prediction of ophthalmopathy. The 100 discovery patients were randomly divided into training and test sets at a 7:3 ratio. In six Graves' hyperthyroidism patients, the study also compared T-cell repertoires from thyroid tissue with T-cell repertoires from blood. After sampling, hyperthyroidism patients received methimazole starting at 30 mg daily, and ophthalmopathy patients received high-dose intravenous methylprednisolone. Libraries were constructed in a second round of multiplex PCR, after which size selection and purification were carried out. Paired-end sequencing of the libraries was performed with 100 bp reads on an Illumina HiSeq2000. SOAPnuke was used to process the raw data, throwing out any read that contained adapters or uncalled bases, had a mean Phred below 15, or lacked an exact constant-primer or identifier match. COPE v1.2.5 was used to merge the high-quality paired reads, and each unique nucleotide sequence was defined as a clonotype. Clonotypes were aligned to IMGT TRBV, TRBD and TRBJ reference segments using MiTCR v1.1. Analysis was restricted to V-J combinations with a frequency above 0.0001, which covered 98% to 99.2% of repertoires. A TCS score was defined as the ratio of F50 (clonal expansion) to E x V (chaos), with BLOSUM62-based TCRdist applied between CDR3 peptides within each V-J. Welch's t-statistics and random forest reduced around 520 V-J features to roughly 13, which were used in a naive Bayes classifier (R e1071). Sample size was not statistically predetermined, and blinding of investigators to group allocation was not performed. The paper reports TCR Vbeta CDR3 sequencing of approximately 140 peripheral blood samples: around 45 ophthalmopathy, about 75 hyperthyroidism and some 17 progressor patients.

The sample consisted of peripheral blood mononuclear cells (PBMCs), taken at new diagnosis, from a patient treated with antithyroid drugs. Here the chain combines TRBV19 and TRBJ1-1, with no D gene named confidently. The sequence was obtained from a woman between 25 and 40 years old with Graves disease. Donor details come from another sample of the same person, matched by shared clones. The nucleotides are TGTGCCAGTAGTATAGACACGACCACTGAAGCTTTCTTT. This is translated as CASSIDTTTEAFF.